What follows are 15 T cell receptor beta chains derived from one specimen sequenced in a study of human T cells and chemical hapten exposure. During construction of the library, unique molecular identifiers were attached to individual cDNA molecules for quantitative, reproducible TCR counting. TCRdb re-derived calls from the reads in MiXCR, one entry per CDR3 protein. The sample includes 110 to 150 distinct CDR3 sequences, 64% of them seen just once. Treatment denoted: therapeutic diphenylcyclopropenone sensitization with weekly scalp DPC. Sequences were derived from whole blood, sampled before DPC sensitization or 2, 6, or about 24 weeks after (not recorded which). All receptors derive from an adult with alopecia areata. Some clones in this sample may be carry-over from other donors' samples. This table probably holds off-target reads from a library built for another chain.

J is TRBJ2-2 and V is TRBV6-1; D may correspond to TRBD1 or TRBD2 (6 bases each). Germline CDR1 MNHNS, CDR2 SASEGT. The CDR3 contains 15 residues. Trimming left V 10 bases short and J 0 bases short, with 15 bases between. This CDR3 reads CAIPRGVTNTGELFF. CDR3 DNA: TGTGCCATCCCTAGGGGGGTGACGAACACCGGGGAGCTGTTTTTT.

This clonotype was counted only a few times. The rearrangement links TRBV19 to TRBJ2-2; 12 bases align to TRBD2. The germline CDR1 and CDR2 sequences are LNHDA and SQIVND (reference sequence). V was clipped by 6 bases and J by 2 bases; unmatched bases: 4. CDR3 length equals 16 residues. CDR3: CASRSSGRANTGELFF. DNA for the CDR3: TGTGCCAGTAGGTCTAGCGGGAGGGCCAACACCGGGGAGCTGTTTTTT.

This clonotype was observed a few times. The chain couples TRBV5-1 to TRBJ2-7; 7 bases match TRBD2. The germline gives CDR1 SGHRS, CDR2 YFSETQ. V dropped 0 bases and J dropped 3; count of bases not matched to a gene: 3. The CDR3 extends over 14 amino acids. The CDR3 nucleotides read TGCGCCAGCAGCTTGGTTAGCGGGTTCTACGAGCAGTACTTC. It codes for CASSLVSGFYEQYF.

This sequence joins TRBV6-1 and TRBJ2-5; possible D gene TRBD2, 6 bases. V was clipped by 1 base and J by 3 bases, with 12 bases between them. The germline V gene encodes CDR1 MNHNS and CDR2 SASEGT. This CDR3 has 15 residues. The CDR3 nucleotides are TGTGCCAGCAGTGAAGGGTTGGGACTGGAAGAGACCCAGTACTTC. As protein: CASSEGLGLEETQYF.

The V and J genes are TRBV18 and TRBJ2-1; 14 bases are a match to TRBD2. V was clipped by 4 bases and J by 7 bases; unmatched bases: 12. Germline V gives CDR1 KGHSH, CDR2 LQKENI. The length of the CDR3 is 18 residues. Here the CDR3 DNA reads TGTGCCAGCTCACTTAACCCGACTAGCGGGGGGGCTTGGAATGAGCAGTTCTTC. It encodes CASSLNPTSGGAWNEQFF.

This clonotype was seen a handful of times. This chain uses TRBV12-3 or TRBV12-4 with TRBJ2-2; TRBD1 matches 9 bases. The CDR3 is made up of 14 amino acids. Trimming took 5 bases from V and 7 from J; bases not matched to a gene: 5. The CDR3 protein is CASSGGQGNGELFF. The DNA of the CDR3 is TGTGCCAGCAGTGGGGGACAGGGTAACGGGGAGCTGTTTTTT.

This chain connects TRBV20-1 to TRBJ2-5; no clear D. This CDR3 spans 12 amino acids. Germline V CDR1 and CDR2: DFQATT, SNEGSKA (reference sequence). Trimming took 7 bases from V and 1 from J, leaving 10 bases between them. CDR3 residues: CSVVQFQETQYF. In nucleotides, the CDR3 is TGCAGTGTTGTTCAGTTCCAAGAGACCCAGTACTTC.

The CDR3 here is CASSYSPPGGPETQYF. The CDR3 nucleotides read TGTGCCAGCAGTTACTCGCCCCCAGGGGGGCCCGAGACCCAGTACTTC. V is TRBV6-5 and J is TRBJ2-5; a weak D match, TRBD1 (7 bases). CDR3 length: 16 amino acids. V dropped 0 bases and J dropped 5 bases, with 16 bases sitting between them. From germline, CDR1 is MNHEY and CDR2 SVGAGI.

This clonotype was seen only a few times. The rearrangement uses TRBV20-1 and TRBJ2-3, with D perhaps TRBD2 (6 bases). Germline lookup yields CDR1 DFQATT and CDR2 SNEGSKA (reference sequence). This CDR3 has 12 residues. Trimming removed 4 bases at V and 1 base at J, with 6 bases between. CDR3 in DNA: TGCAGTGCTACGGGGGGCACAGATACGCAGTATTTT. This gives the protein CSATGGTDTQYF.

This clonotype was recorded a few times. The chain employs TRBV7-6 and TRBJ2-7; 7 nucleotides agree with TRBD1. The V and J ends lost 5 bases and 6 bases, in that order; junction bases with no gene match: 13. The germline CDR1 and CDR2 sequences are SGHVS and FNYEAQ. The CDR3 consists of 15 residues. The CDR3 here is CASSHDQGQLVEQYF. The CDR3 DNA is TGTGCCAGCAGCCACGACCAGGGACAGCTAGTCGAGCAGTACTTC.

CDR3 residues: CASRTGDGDTQYF. In DNA, the CDR3 is TGCGCCAGCAGAACAGGGGATGGAGATACGCAGTATTTT. The gene calls are TRBV10-2 and TRBJ2-3; 7 bases map to TRBD1. V lost 6 bases, J lost 5 bases, and 5 bases stayed unmatched. The germline CDR1 and CDR2 sequences are WSHSY and SAAADI. The CDR3 extends over 13 amino acids.

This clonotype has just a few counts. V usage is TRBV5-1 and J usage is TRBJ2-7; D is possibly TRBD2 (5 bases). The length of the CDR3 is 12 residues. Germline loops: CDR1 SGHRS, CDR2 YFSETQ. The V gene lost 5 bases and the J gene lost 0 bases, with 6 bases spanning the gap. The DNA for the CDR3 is TGCGCCAGCAGTGGGAGCTCCTACGAGCAGTACTTC. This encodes CASSGSSYEQYF.

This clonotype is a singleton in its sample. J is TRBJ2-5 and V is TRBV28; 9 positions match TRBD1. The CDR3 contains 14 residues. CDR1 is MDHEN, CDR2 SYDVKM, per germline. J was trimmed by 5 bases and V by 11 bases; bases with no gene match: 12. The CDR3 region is CAGSRDRVLETQYF. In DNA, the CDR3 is TGTGCCGGCTCCCGGGACAGGGTACTGGAGACCCAGTACTTC.

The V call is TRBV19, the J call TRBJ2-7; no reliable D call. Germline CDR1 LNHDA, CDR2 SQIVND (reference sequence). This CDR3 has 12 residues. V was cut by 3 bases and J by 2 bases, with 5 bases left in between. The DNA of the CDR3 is TGTGCCAGTAGTATGGTACCCTACGAGCAGTACTTC. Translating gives CASSMVPYEQYF. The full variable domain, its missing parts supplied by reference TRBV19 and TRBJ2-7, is DGGITQSPKYLFRKEGQNVTLSCEQNLNHDAMYWYRQDPGQGLRLIYYSQIVNDFQKGDIAEGYSVSREKKESFPLTVTSAQKNPTAFYLCASSMVPYEQYFGPGTRLTVT.

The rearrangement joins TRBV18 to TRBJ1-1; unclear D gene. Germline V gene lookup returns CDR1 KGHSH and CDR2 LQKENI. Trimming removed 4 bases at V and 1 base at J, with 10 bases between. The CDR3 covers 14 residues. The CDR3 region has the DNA TGTGCCAGCTCACAACTCCCGGGGAACACTGAAGCTTTCTTT. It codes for CASSQLPGNTEAFF.